Presented here are 19 T cell receptor beta chains from one specimen sequenced in a study of technical replicates of blood from several donors. Method: immunoSEQ multiplex PCR; TCRdb's copy keeps in-frame clones and lacks some. The sample yields about 79,000 clones, 91% seen once. Material: T cells isolated from PBMCs. Receptors were obtained from a human donor in good health. Some clones in this sample may be carry-over from other donors' samples.

This clone was detected only once. The rearrangement uses TRBV27 and TRBJ1-5; 11 nucleotides line up with TRBD1. With 4 bases clipped from V and 0 bases from J, the junction kept 2 bases outside the gene matches. The CDR3 sequence is 16 residues long. Germline V gene data show CDR1 as MNHEY and CDR2 as SMNVEV (reference sequence). The CDR3: CASSWDRGYSNQPQHF. CDR3 nucleotides: TGTGCCAGCAGTTGGGACAGGGGGTATAGCAATCAGCCCCAGCATTTT.

The genes are TRBV21-1 and TRBJ2-7; whether TRBD1, the table's D call, matches the DNA was not checked. TRBV21-1 is deemed a pseudogene. The CDR3 has 15 residues. CDR3 amino acids: CASSPRQGAVYEQYF. CDR3 bases: TGTGCCAGCAGCCCAAGACAGGGGGCTGTCTACGAGCAGTACTTC.

The chain employs TRBV7-9 and TRBJ2-5; TRBD2 is a possible D gene (6 bases). Germline CDR1 is SEHNR and CDR2 is FQNEAQ (reference sequence). This CDR3 is built from 13 residues. V was clipped by 1 base and J by 4 bases, with 7 bases between them. CDR3 amino acids: CASSLGTIETQYF. The DNA of the CDR3 is TGTGCCAGCAGCTTAGGGACTATAGAGACCCAGTACTTC.

DNA of the CDR3: TGTGCCAGCCGTGGTTTGGGGCAGTCAAATCAGCCCCAGCATTTT. Translating gives CASRGLGQSNQPQHF. J is TRBJ1-5 and V is TRBV28, with a weak D call TRBD1 (5 bases). The V gene lost 8 bases and the J gene lost 4 bases, with 18 bases spanning the gap. The CDR3 extends over 15 amino acids. CDR1 is MDHEN and CDR2 is SYDVKM in the germline V gene.

The V call is TRBV6-5, the J call TRBJ1-1; D might be TRBD1 (5 bases). The CDR3 runs to 12 residues. Germline V CDR1 and CDR2: MNHEY, SVGAGI. V dropped 9 bases and J dropped 5 bases, with 13 bases sitting between them. The CDR3 DNA reads as TGTGCCAGTTACGGGGGTGAAACTGAAGCTTTCTTT. Translation: CASYGGETEAFF.

Note on this clone: This sample also contains other DNA sequences that code for the same CDR3. This sequence joins TRBV27 and TRBJ2-7; 12 bases are shared with TRBD2. The V and J ends lost 5 bases and 0 bases, in that order; junction bases with no gene match: 5. The CDR3 covers 16 residues. Germline V gives CDR1 MNHEY, CDR2 SMNVEV (reference sequence). The CDR3 DNA sequence: TGTGCCAGCAGTCCTTCTAGCGGGAGGGTCTCCTACGAGCAGTACTTC. Protein product: CASSPSSGRVSYEQYF.

This clone came up a few times. The chain couples TRBV2 to TRBJ1-1; unclear D gene. Germline loops: CDR1 SNHLY, CDR2 FYNNEI. V gave up 5 bases and J gave up 2 bases, with 6 bases separating them. This CDR3 is built from 12 residues. The CDR3 nucleotides are TGTGCCAGCAGTATGACAAACACTGAAGCTTTCTTT. As protein: CASSMTNTEAFF.

The rearrangement links TRBV6-6 to TRBJ2-1, with a possible D match to TRBD2 (5 bases). Germline V gene lookup returns CDR1 MNHNY and CDR2 SVGAGI (reference sequence). Trimming stripped 6 bases from V and 6 bases from J, with 15 bases between. This CDR3 has 14 amino acids. The CDR3 region is CASSLLGTPNEQFF. The CDR3 region has the DNA TGTGCCAGCAGCCTACTAGGAACTCCCAATGAGCAGTTCTTC.

The chain links TRBV5-3 to TRBJ2-5; TRBD1 matches 9 bases. TRBV5-3 is given ORF status, its function remaining uncertain. V trimming: 0 bases; J trimming: 1 base; junction bases outside the gene matches: 7. This CDR3 region has 17 residues. In DNA form, the CDR3 reads TGTGCCAGAAGCTTGGATTCTCCGGACAGGGGCCAAGAGACCCAGTACTTC. Protein: CARSLDSPDRGQETQYF.

The V and J genes are TRBV30 and TRBJ1-1; D gene unclear. This CDR3 has 13 residues. CDR1 and CDR2 (germline): GTSNPN, SVGIG (reference sequence). Trimming shortened V by 5 bases and J by 0 bases, and 10 bases separated the two germline ends. The CDR3: CAWAGEVNTEAFF. DNA for the CDR3: TGTGCCTGGGCGGGAGAGGTGAACACTGAAGCTTTCTTT.

The chain is built from TRBV7-2 and TRBJ1-1, with a weak D call TRBD1 (6 bases). Germline CDR1 SGHTA, CDR2 FQGNSA. The CDR3 is 13 residues long. V lost 0 bases and J 8 bases, leaving 10 bases between the germline ends. For the CDR3, the DNA is TGTGCCAGCAGCTTAGCGCTAAGGGGGGAAGCTTTCTTT. Translation: CASSLALRGEAFF.

The rearrangement links TRBV9 to TRBJ2-7; D remains ambiguous. Trimming removed 4 bases at V and 3 bases at J, with 11 bases between. The CDR3 is 13 amino acids. Germline loops: CDR1 SGDLS, CDR2 YYNGEE. The CDR3 is CASSPGQNYEQYF. In DNA form, the CDR3 reads TGTGCCAGCAGCCCTGGGCAGAACTACGAGCAGTACTTC. Full variable domain (rest looked up from reference TRBV9 and TRBJ2-7): DSGVTQTPKHLITATGQRVTLRCSPRSGDLSVYWYQQSLDQGLQFLIQYYNGEERAKGNILERFSAQQFPDLHSELNLSSLELGDSALYFCASSPGQNYEQYFGPGTRLTVT.

This chain links TRBV7-2 with TRBJ2-3; TRBD1 is a possible D gene (6 bases). Trimming removed 2 bases from V and 5 bases from J, with 11 bases in between. This CDR3 comprises 14 residues. CDR1 and CDR2 from the germline V gene are SGHTA and FQGNSA. The CDR3 nucleotides are TGTGCCAGCAGCTTAACCAGGGGCAGAGATACGCAGTATTTT. The encoded protein is CASSLTRGRDTQYF. The variable domain in full, with the rest retrieved from reference TRBV7-2 and TRBJ2-3, is GAGVSQSPSNKVTEKGKDVELRCDPISGHTALYWYRQSLGQGLEFLIYFQGNSAPDKSGLPSDRFSAERTGGSVSTLTIQRTQQEDSAVYLCASSLTRGRDTQYFGPGTRLTVL.

The chain is built from TRBV7-3 and TRBJ2-5, with D possibly being TRBD2 (6 bases). This CDR3 has 14 amino acids. The V and J ends lost 4 bases and 0 bases respectively, with 9 bases between them. Germline V gene lookup returns CDR1 SGHTA and CDR2 FQGTGA. In DNA form, the CDR3 reads TGTGCCAGCAGCTGTCGGGACTACCAAGAGACCCAGTACTTC. Amino acid sequence: CASSCRDYQETQYF.

This chain connects TRBV7-8 to TRBJ1-5; a possible D gene is TRBD1 (5 bases). This CDR3 contains 14 residues. V lost 3 bases and J 7 bases, leaving 13 bases between the germline ends. Germline lookup yields CDR1 SGHVS and CDR2 FQNEAQ. The CDR3 spells CASSFAGIVQPQHF. The CDR3 DNA is TGTGCCAGCAGCTTTGCAGGGATCGTCCAGCCCCAGCATTTT.

J is TRBJ2-4 and V is TRBV9, with 7 bases fitting TRBD1. The J segment lost 5 bases and the V segment lost 4 bases, leaving 6 bases of the junction unmatched. The CDR3 length is 14 residues. CDR1 and CDR2 (germline): SGDLS, YYNGEE. CDR3 nucleotides: TGTGCCAGCAGCCTACAGGGGACGGAAAACATTCAGTACTTC. It is translated as CASSLQGTENIQYF.

The V call is TRBV5-1, the J call TRBJ2-7, with D unclear. Germline V gene sequence: CDR1 SGHRS, CDR2 YFSETQ. The CDR3 sequence is 11 residues long. Trimming pared 1 base from V and 5 bases from J, leaving 4 bases between. The CDR3 is CASSLSDEQYF. In DNA, the CDR3 is TGCGCCAGCAGCTTGTCGGACGAGCAGTACTTC.

The gene calls are TRBV28 and TRBJ2-7, with 8 bases lining up with TRBD2. V was clipped by 3 bases and J by 7 bases; unmatched bases: 11. The V gene's germline CDR1 is MDHEN and CDR2 SYDVKM. The CDR3 is 15 amino acids. The CDR3 coding sequence is TGTGCCAGCAGTTTTCTTTCCGGGAGGGCTACTGAGCAGTACTTC. Translation gives CASSFLSGRATEQYF.

The table lists this clone with a count of one. The gene calls are TRBV2 and TRBJ1-1, with a possible D match to TRBD1 (5 bases). Germline loops: CDR1 SNHLY, CDR2 FYNNEI. V shed 6 bases and J shed 4 bases, with 12 bases lying between them. The CDR3 has 13 residues. Here the CDR3 reads CASRLGVITEAFF. CDR3 DNA: TGTGCCAGCAGGTTAGGGGTCATCACTGAAGCTTTCTTT.